This T cell receptor (beta chain) was captured in a study of blood T cell repertoires in COVID-19. Germline loops: CDR1 KGHSH, CDR2 LQKENI. The CDR3 has 15 residues. Trimming removed 2 bases from V and 5 bases from J; junction bases left unmatched: 1. Everyone who took part was roughly 18 to 95 years old, and they came from fewer than 25 US areas. Libraries were prepared by immunoSEQ multiplex PCR; TCRdb keeps only in-frame clonotypes and omits some of them. The table has about 250,000 clones, about nine tenths seen once. The specimen sequenced was PBMCs or T cells enriched from blood (not recorded which). The chain combines TRBV18 with TRBJ2-1; the match to TRBD2 covers 12 bases. The sequence was obtained from a young man who had recovered from COVID-19. The chain's CDR3 is CASSPASGRDNEQFF. In DNA, the CDR3 is TGTGCCAGCTCACCAGCTAGCGGGAGGGACAATGAGCAGTTCTTC.